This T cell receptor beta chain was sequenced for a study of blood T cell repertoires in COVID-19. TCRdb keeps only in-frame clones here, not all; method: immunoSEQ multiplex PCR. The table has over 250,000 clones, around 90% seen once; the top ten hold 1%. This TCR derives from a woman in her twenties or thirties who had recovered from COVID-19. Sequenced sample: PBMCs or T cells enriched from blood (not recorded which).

Here the CDR3 DNA reads TGTGCCAGCAGTCCGGGACTCCTTTTGCCCCAGCATTTT. Translated: CASSPGLLLPQHF. J is TRBJ1-5 and V is TRBV7-2; weak D call: TRBD1 (5 bases). Deletions cut 6 bases from V and 9 bases from J, with 15 bases between. Germline CDR1 is SGHTA and CDR2 is FQGNSA. The CDR3 covers 13 residues.